Following are 11 T cell receptor beta chains from one sample sequenced in a study of T cells in Graves' hyperthyroidism and ophthalmopathy. Researchers took RNA transcripts and amplified the TCR beta CDR3 regions from them. HTBI primers were used for first-round RT-PCR of the TCR CDR3. In TCRdb, the multiplex PCR reads were re-called with MiXCR into one record per CDR3 protein. This table has about 610,000 distinct CDR3 sequences, 14% to 15% appearing once. The sequencing input was blood. These receptors were obtained from a woman in her forties with Graves' ophthalmopathy.

The chain employs TRBV6-5 and TRBJ2-3, with D tentatively TRBD2 (5 bases). Germline loops: CDR1 MNHEY, CDR2 SVGAGI. This CDR3 is 14 amino acids long. Trimming removed 2 bases from V and 12 bases from J, with 18 bases in between. Here the CDR3 DNA reads TGTGCCAGCAGTTACCCCCCACCAGCGGCCGTACAGTATTTT. This translates into CASSYPPPAAVQYF.

This clonotype was found many times. The chain uses TRBV12-3 or TRBV12-4 and TRBJ2-7, with D tentatively TRBD1 (5 bases). V was clipped by 6 bases and J by 3 bases, with 9 bases between them. This CDR3 comprises 12 residues. Here the CDR3 reads CASRAGYYEQYF. The CDR3 coding sequence is TGTGCCAGCAGGGCAGGGTACTACGAGCAGTACTTC.

This clonotype was seen at least ten times. This rearrangement joins TRBV7-2 to TRBJ2-7, with TRBD2 as a possible D gene (5 bases). The CDR3 consists of 15 residues. The ends were cut back, 1 base at V and 7 bases at J, with 17 bases in the middle. Germline values: CDR1 SGHTA, CDR2 FQGNSA. Written as DNA, the CDR3 is TGTGCCAGCAGCTTAGGTAGCGCGCTGACGGGAGAGCAGTACTTC. It translates to CASSLGSALTGEQYF.

The chain carries TRBV6-2 or TRBV6-3 and TRBJ2-7; 8 bases map to TRBD2. This CDR3 has 14 residues. V shed 7 bases, J shed 5 bases, and the junction held 10 bases outside the gene matches. Germline CDR1 is MNHEY and CDR2 is SVGEGT. CDR3 coding DNA: TGTGCCAGCACCAAATCGGGGGGGGGCCACGAGCAGTACTTC. This gives the protein CASTKSGGGHEQYF.

This clonotype was counted at least ten times. J is TRBJ2-5 and V is TRBV10-1; perhaps TRBD1 as D (7 bases). Trimming removed 0 bases from V and 5 bases from J, with 19 bases in between. Germline V gene lookup returns CDR1 WNHNN and CDR2 SYGVQD (reference sequence). The length of the CDR3 is 17 residues. The CDR3 region is CASSESGGGGGSETQYF. The CDR3 region has the DNA TGCGCCAGCAGTGAGTCAGGAGGGGGCGGTGGTTCGGAGACCCAGTACTTC.

This clonotype was counted ten times or more. The chain recombines TRBV6-2 or TRBV6-3 with TRBJ2-5, with D possibly being TRBD1 (6 bases). Germline CDR1 is MNHEY and CDR2 is SVGEGT. The V end lost 3 bases, the J end lost 4 bases, and 15 bases lay between the germline ends. CDR3 size: 15 residues. The CDR3 protein is CASSYTIQGGETQYF. The CDR3 region has the DNA TGTGCCAGCAGTTATACGATACAGGGCGGAGAGACCCAGTACTTC.

This clonotype was observed at least ten times. The chain combines TRBV27 with TRBJ1-1; 8 bases line up with TRBD1. Germline CDR1 is MNHEY and CDR2 is SMNVEV (reference sequence). The CDR3 extends over 16 amino acids. V lost 0 bases and J lost 1; bases outside the gene matches: 4. CDR3 region: CASSLSRQGTNTEAFF. CDR3 DNA sequence: TGTGCCAGCAGTTTATCCCGACAGGGGACGAACACTGAAGCTTTCTTT.

This chain uses TRBV28 with TRBJ2-7, with a tentative D call TRBD2 (6 bases). Germline assignment: CDR1 MDHEN and CDR2 SYDVKM. The V gene lost 5 bases and the J gene lost 6 bases, with 17 bases spanning the gap. This CDR3 has 14 residues. The CDR3 is CASSPPSGVVEQYF. The CDR3 DNA sequence: TGTGCCAGCAGTCCCCCCTCGGGGGTTGTCGAGCAGTACTTC.

This chain links TRBV20-1 with TRBJ1-1; TRBD1 is a possible D gene (5 bases). The ends were cut back, 3 bases at V and 4 bases at J, with 12 bases in the middle. The CDR3 runs to 13 residues. In germline, CDR1 is DFQATT, CDR2 SNEGSKA (reference sequence). This CDR3 reads CSARPGWGTEAFF. CDR3 nucleotides: TGCAGTGCTAGGCCAGGGTGGGGCACTGAAGCTTTCTTT.

This sequence joins TRBV6-1 and TRBJ1-2; 10 nucleotides agree with TRBD1. This CDR3 is 12 amino acids long. The junction had 7 bases not matched to a gene; V was cut back by 10 bases and J by 8 bases. Germline V gene sequence: CDR1 MNHNS, CDR2 SASEGT. The CDR3, as DNA: TGTGCCAACTTCGGGACAGGGGACGGCTACACCTTC. Its protein is CANFGTGDGYTF.

The chain links TRBV12-3 or TRBV12-4 to TRBJ1-1, with 9 bases that match TRBD1. CDR3 size: 14 residues. V lost 7 bases, J lost 5 bases, and 8 bases stayed unmatched. Here the CDR3 DNA reads TGTGCCAGCATATCCGGGACAGGGACGACTGAAGCTTTCTTT. Protein product: CASISGTGTTEAFF.